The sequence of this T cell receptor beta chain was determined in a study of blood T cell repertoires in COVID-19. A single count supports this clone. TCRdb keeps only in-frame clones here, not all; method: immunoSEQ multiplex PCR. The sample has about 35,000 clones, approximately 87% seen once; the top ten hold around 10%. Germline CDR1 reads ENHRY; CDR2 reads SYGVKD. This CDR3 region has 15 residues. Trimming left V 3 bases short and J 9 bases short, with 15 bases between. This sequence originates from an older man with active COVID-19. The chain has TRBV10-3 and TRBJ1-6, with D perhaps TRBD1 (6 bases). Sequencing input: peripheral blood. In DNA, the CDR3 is TGTGCCATCAGTGACTTAGCCGGGGGGCCTTCACCCCTCCACTTT. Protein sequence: CAISDLAGGPSPLHF.